The 20 T cell receptor beta chains given below trace back to one sample, sequenced in a study of blood T cell repertoires in COVID-19. The table came from immunoSEQ multiplex PCR; TCRdb's copy has only in-frame clones and leaves some out. The repertoire holds tens of thousands of clones, around 87% seen once, with 7% to 9% in the top ten. The sample taken for sequencing was peripheral blood. The source of these receptors is a man older than 75 with active or convalescent COVID-19.

The V call is TRBV5-1, the J call TRBJ1-2; 9 bases align to TRBD1. The length of the CDR3 is 15 residues. The germline CDR1 and CDR2 sequences are SGHRS and YFSETQ. The trim removed 3 bases at V and 4 bases at J, leaving 7 bases unmatched. The CDR3 is CASSWGQGGIYGYTF. In nucleotides, the CDR3 is TGCGCCAGCAGCTGGGGACAGGGAGGGATCTATGGCTACACCTTC.

This sequence joins TRBV28 and TRBJ1-4, with a tentative D call TRBD1 (6 bases). V lost 10 bases to trimming and J lost 5 bases, with 11 bases between them. Germline V gene lookup returns CDR1 MDHEN and CDR2 SYDVKM. The CDR3 consists of 12 residues. The CDR3 DNA reads TGTGCCACCCGGACAGTCAATGAAAAACTGTTTTTT. It specifies CATRTVNEKLFF.

V usage is TRBV5-5 and J usage is TRBJ1-1; D not resolved. The V end was cut by 0 bases, the J end by 1 base, with 13 bases between. Per germline, CDR1 SGHKS and CDR2 YYEKEE (reference sequence). CDR3 length equals 16 residues. The CDR3 region has the DNA TGTGCCAGCAGCTTGGCCAATCATCGAGGGAACACTGAAGCTTTCTTT. The encoded protein is CASSLANHRGNTEAFF.

This clone was found a few times. The V gene is TRBV4-1, the J gene TRBJ2-7; no firm D call. The V gene's germline CDR1 is MGHRA and CDR2 YSYEKL. The CDR3 runs to 13 residues. Trimming stripped 0 bases from V and 7 bases from J, with 10 bases between. The CDR3 here is CASSQDRESEQYV. As DNA, the CDR3 is TGCGCCAGCAGCCAAGATCGAGAGAGTGAGCAGTACGTC.

This rearrangement joins TRBV3-1 (or the pseudogene TRBV3-2) to TRBJ1-5; no definite D call. CDR3 length: 14 residues. Trimming stripped 1 base from V and 7 bases from J, with 11 bases between. Germline loops: CDR1 LGHDT, CDR2 YNNKEL (reference sequence). In DNA form, the CDR3 reads TGTGCCAGCAGCCAAGGGAACGGCAGGCAGCCCCAGCATTTT. This sequence encodes CASSQGNGRQPQHF.

CDR3: CASSPGTAASYPAFF. The CDR3 DNA sequence: TGTGCCAGCAGCCCCGGGACAGCCGCTTCTTATCCAGCTTTCTTT. V usage is TRBV11-3 and J usage is TRBJ1-1, with TRBD1 identical over 7 bases. V lost 5 bases, J lost 10 bases, and 16 bases stayed unmatched. Germline CDR1 and CDR2: SGHNT and YENEEA. The CDR3 consists of 15 residues.

This clone was seen more than once but under ten times. The chain is built from TRBV28 and TRBJ1-1; D might be TRBD1 (6 bases). CDR3 length equals 17 residues. Germline V gene sequence: CDR1 MDHEN, CDR2 SYDVKM. V lost 3 bases and J lost 2, with 19 bases in between. This chain's CDR3 is CASSFSTQRGTNTEAFF. In DNA form, the CDR3 reads TGTGCCAGCAGTTTCTCGACCCAGAGGGGGACCAACACTGAAGCTTTCTTT. The complete variable domain, with remaining parts taken from reference TRBV28 and TRBJ1-1, reads DVKVTQSSRYLVKRTGEKVFLECVQDMDHENMFWYRQDPGLGLRLIYFSYDVKMKEKGDIPEGYSVSREKKERFSLILESASTNQTSMYLCASSFSTQRGTNTEAFFGQGTRLTVV.

This clone was seen only a few times. The V gene is TRBV11-2, the J gene TRBJ1-4, with 7 nucleotides matching TRBD1. This CDR3 is 14 amino acids long. J gave up 7 bases and V 3 bases, and 5 bases lay outside the gene matches. CDR1 and CDR2 (germline): SGHAT, FQNNGV. The CDR3 protein is CASSFRQGTEKLFF. CDR3 in DNA: TGTGCCAGCAGCTTTCGACAGGGCACTGAAAAACTGTTTTTT. Full variable domain (remainder filled in from reference TRBV11-2 and TRBJ1-4): EAGVAQSPRYKIIEKRQSVAFWCNPISGHATLYWYQQILGQGPKLLIQFQNNGVVDDSQLPKDRFSAERLKGVDSTLKIQPAKLEDSAVYLCASSFRQGTEKLFFGSGTQLSVL.

This chain uses TRBV27 with TRBJ1-4, with 8 nucleotides matching TRBD1. The CDR3 contains 14 residues. Germline values: CDR1 MNHEY, CDR2 SMNVEV (reference sequence). V shed 6 bases, J shed 2 bases, and the junction held 2 bases outside the gene matches. The CDR3 nucleotides read TGTGCCAGCAGCAGGGGGCCCACTAATGAAAAACTGTTTTTT. Protein: CASSRGPTNEKLFF.

This clone was counted only a few times. V gene TRBV7-9 combines with J gene TRBJ1-5; D call uncertain. The CDR3 is 15 amino acids. V gave up 4 bases and J gave up 6 bases, with 16 bases separating them. Germline CDR1 SEHNR, CDR2 FQNEAQ (reference sequence). This CDR3 reads CASSSRVEGTQPQHF. CDR3 coding DNA: TGTGCCAGCAGCTCACGGGTCGAAGGTACTCAGCCCCAGCATTTT.

The chain has TRBV25-1 and TRBJ1-2; tentative D call: TRBD1 (5 bases). Germline CDR1 reads MGHDK; CDR2 reads SYGVNS. This CDR3 comprises 18 residues. V lost 3 bases and J lost 8, with 28 bases in between. Here the CDR3 reads CASSDIGYEEGSPGGYTF. CDR3 in DNA: TGTGCCAGCAGTGACATCGGGTACGAGGAGGGGAGTCCGGGAGGCTACACCTTC.

This chain connects TRBV10-1 to TRBJ2-1, with 8 bases lining up with TRBD1. This CDR3 has 14 amino acids. With 0 bases clipped from V and 12 bases from J, the junction kept 7 bases outside the gene matches. Per the germline V gene, CDR1 is WNHNN and CDR2 is SYGVQD (reference sequence). CDR3: CASSESYSGGGQFF. CDR3 nucleotide sequence: TGCGCCAGCAGTGAGTCTTACTCAGGGGGCGGGCAGTTCTTC.

The chain joins TRBV11-2 to TRBJ2-3; D uncertain. Trimming left V 5 bases short and J 0 bases short, with 15 bases between. Germline loops: CDR1 SGHAT, CDR2 FQNNGV. This CDR3 contains 16 residues. The CDR3 loop is CASSTSVPTSTDTQYF. The CDR3 region has the DNA TGTGCCAGCAGCACCAGTGTACCCACAAGCACAGATACGCAGTATTTT. The full variable domain, rest sourced from reference TRBV11-2 and TRBJ2-3, is EAGVAQSPRYKIIEKRQSVAFWCNPISGHATLYWYQQILGQGPKLLIQFQNNGVVDDSQLPKDRFSAERLKGVDSTLKIQPAKLEDSAVYLCASSTSVPTSTDTQYFGPGTRLTVL.

The J gene is TRBJ1-1, the V gene TRBV6-6; 7 bases line up with TRBD1. Looked up from germline, CDR1 is MNHNY and CDR2 is SVGAGI (reference sequence). After removal of 5 bases from V and 5 bases from J, the junction contained 17 bases not matched to a gene. This CDR3 comprises 17 residues. The CDR3 sequence is CASSPTGVGIGRTEAFF. In DNA form, the CDR3 reads TGTGCCAGCAGTCCCACAGGGGTGGGCATTGGACGGACTGAAGCTTTCTTT.

This clone was seen a few times. The chain links TRBV5-1 to TRBJ2-3; no firm D call. The CDR3 spans 15 residues. Trimming removed 4 bases from V and 1 base from J, with 13 bases in between. CDR1 and CDR2 (germline): SGHRS, YFSETQ. CDR3 residues: CASSLGRPRTDTQYF. As DNA, the CDR3 is TGCGCCAGCAGCCTAGGCAGACCCCGCACAGATACGCAGTATTTT.

This chain links TRBV5-1 with TRBJ2-5; 8 nucleotides match TRBD1. The CDR3 runs to 16 residues. Germline CDR1 and CDR2: SGHRS and YFSETQ. V was pared by 7 bases and J by 2 bases, with 13 bases of the junction left unmatched. The CDR3 sequence: CASRLTPTGVQETQYF. Written as DNA, the CDR3 is TGCGCCAGCCGACTTACCCCGACAGGGGTACAAGAGACCCAGTACTTC.

This clone has only a few counts. The gene calls are TRBV6-5 and TRBJ1-4, with 8 nucleotides matching TRBD1. Trimming at V came to 5 bases and at J to 8 bases, leaving 7 bases not matched to a gene. The CDR3 has 14 residues. The germline gives CDR1 MNHEY, CDR2 SVGAGI. Written as DNA, the CDR3 is TGTGCCAGCAGTAAGGGCAGGGGGCAGGAAAAACTGTTTTTT. This translates into CASSKGRGQEKLFF.

The J gene is TRBJ1-1, the V gene TRBV5-1; 10 bases agree with TRBD1. The CDR3 is made up of 18 amino acids. The J segment lost 4 bases and the V segment lost 4 bases, leaving 16 bases of the junction unmatched. Germline V CDR1 and CDR2: SGHRS, YFSETQ. The CDR3 protein is CASSSGTGVVGAGTEAFF. As DNA, the CDR3 is TGCGCCAGCAGCAGCGGGACAGGGGTAGTTGGGGCGGGCACTGAAGCTTTCTTT.

The V call is TRBV3-1 (or the pseudogene TRBV3-2), the J call TRBJ2-3, with 9 bases matching TRBD1. The length of the CDR3 is 15 residues. Germline trimming cut 1 base from V and 3 bases from J; bases unmatched to any gene: 2. Germline V gene lookup returns CDR1 LGHDT and CDR2 YNNKEL (reference sequence). The CDR3 sequence: CASSQGDRETDTQYF. Here the CDR3 DNA reads TGTGCCAGCAGCCAAGGGGACAGGGAAACAGATACGCAGTATTTT.

The chain links TRBV11-2 to TRBJ2-1; weak D call: TRBD2 (5 bases). Germline CDR1 is SGHAT and CDR2 is FQNNGV. The CDR3 covers 14 residues. V lost 3 bases and J lost 10, with 16 bases in between. The CDR3 region is CASSLSSGRYEQFF. Here the CDR3 DNA reads TGTGCCAGCAGCTTGTCCAGCGGAAGGTACGAGCAGTTCTTC.